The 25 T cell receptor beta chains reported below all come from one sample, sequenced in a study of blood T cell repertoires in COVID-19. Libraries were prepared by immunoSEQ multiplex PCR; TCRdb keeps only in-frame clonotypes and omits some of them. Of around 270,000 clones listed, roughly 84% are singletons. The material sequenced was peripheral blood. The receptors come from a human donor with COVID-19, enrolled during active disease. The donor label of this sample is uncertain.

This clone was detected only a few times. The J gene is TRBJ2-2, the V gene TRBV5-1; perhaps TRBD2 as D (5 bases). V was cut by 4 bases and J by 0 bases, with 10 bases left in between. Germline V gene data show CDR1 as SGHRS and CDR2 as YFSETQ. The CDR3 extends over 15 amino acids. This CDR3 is CASSLDLANTGELFF. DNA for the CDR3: TGCGCCAGCAGCCTGGACTTAGCGAACACCGGGGAGCTGTTTTTT.

CDR3 amino acids: CASSLNYYEQYF. The CDR3 coding sequence is TGTGCCAGCAGCTTAAACTACTACGAGCAGTACTTC. The chain carries TRBV11-2 and TRBJ2-7; no clear D. V gave up 2 bases and J gave up 3 bases, with 5 bases separating them. The CDR3 loop spans 12 amino acids. The germline gives CDR1 SGHAT, CDR2 FQNNGV. Based on the CDR3 plus reference TRBV11-2 and TRBJ2-7, the full variable domain is EAGVAQSPRYKIIEKRQSVAFWCNPISGHATLYWYQQILGQGPKLLIQFQNNGVVDDSQLPKDRFSAERLKGVDSTLKIQPAKLEDSAVYLCASSLNYYEQYFGPGTRLTVT.

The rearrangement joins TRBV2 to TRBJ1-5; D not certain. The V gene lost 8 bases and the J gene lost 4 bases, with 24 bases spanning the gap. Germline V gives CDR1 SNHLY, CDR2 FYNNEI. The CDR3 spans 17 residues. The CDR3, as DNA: TGTGCCAGCTCGGCCCGCGCCGCGACAAGTCAAAATCAGCCCCAGCATTTT. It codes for CASSARAATSQNQPQHF.

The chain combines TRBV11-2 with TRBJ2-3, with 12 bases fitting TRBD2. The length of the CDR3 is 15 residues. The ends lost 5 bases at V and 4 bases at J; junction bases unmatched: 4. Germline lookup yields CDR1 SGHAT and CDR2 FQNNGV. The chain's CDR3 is CASSRGLAGADTQYF. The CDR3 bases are TGTGCCAGCAGCCGGGGACTAGCGGGCGCAGATACGCAGTATTTT.

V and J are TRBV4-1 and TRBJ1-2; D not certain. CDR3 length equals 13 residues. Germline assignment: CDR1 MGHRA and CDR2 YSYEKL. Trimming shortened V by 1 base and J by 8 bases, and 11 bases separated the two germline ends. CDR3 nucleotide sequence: TGCGCCAGCAGCCAAGGGCCAGCGGAGGGCTACACCTTC. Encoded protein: CASSQGPAEGYTF.

The CDR3 nucleotides are TGTGCCAGCAGCCAAGAGGGTGGCACTCGGAGCGAGCAGTACTTC. Its translation: CASSQEGGTRSEQYF. V gene TRBV3-1 (or the pseudogene TRBV3-2) combines with J gene TRBJ2-7, with D unclear. Germline V gene data show CDR1 as LGHDT and CDR2 as YNNKEL (reference sequence). The CDR3 has 15 residues. Trimming took 0 bases from V and 6 from J, leaving 15 bases between them.

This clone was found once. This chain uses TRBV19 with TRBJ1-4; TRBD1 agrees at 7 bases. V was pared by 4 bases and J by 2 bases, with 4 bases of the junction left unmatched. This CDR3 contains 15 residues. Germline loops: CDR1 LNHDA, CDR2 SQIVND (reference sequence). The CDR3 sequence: CASSTTGETNEKLFF. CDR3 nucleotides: TGTGCCAGTAGTACCACAGGGGAGACTAATGAAAAACTGTTTTTT.

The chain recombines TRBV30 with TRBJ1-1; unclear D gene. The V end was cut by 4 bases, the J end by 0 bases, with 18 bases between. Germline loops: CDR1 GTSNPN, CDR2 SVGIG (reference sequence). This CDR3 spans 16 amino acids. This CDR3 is CAWNVEYSPMNTEAFF. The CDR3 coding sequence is TGTGCCTGGAATGTCGAGTACAGTCCCATGAACACTGAAGCTTTCTTT.

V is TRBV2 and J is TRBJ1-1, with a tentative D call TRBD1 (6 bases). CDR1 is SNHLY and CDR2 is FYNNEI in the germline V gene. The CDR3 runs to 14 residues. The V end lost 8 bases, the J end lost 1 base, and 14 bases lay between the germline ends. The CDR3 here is CASLSGTQNTEAFF. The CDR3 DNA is TGTGCCAGCCTTTCCGGGACACAGAACACTGAAGCTTTCTTT.

In DNA form, the CDR3 reads TGTGCCTGGAGGGGCAGATCGTCTGGGGCCAACGTCCTGACTTTC. Translating gives CAWRGRSSGANVLTF. V usage is TRBV30 and J usage is TRBJ2-6; no reliable D call. The CDR3 spans 15 residues. V was pared by 3 bases and J by 1 base, with 10 bases between. Per the germline V gene, CDR1 is GTSNPN and CDR2 is SVGIG (reference sequence).

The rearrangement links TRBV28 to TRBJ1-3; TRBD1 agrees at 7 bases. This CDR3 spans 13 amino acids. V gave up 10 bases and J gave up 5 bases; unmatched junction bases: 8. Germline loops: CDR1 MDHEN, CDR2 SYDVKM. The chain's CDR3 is CATLRDSRNTIYF. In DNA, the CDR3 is TGTGCCACCCTAAGGGACAGCCGAAACACCATATATTTT.

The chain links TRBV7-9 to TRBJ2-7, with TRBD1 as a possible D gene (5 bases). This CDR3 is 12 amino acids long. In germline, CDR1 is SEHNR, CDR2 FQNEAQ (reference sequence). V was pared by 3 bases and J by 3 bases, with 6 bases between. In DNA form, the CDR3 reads TGTGCCAGCAGCTTCGACAGCTACGAGCAGTACTTC. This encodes CASSFDSYEQYF.

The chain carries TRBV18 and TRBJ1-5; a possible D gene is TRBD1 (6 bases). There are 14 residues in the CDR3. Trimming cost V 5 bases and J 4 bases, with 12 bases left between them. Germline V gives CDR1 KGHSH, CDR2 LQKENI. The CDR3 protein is CASSSAGTNQPQHF. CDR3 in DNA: TGTGCCAGCTCATCAGCAGGGACAAATCAGCCCCAGCATTTT.

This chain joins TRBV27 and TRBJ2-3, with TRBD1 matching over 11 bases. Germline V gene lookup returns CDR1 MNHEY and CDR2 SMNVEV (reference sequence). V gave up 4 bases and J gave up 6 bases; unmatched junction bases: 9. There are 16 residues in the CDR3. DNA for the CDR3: TGTGCCAGCAGTTCCGACCGGACAGGGGGCAGGGATACGCAGTATTTT. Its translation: CASSSDRTGGRDTQYF.

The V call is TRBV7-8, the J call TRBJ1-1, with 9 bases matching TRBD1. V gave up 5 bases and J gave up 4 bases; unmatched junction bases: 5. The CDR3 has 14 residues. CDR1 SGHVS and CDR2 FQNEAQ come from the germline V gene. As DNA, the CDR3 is TGTGCCAGCAGCCAGGGACAGGGAGGCACTGAAGCTTTCTTT. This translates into CASSQGQGGTEAFF.

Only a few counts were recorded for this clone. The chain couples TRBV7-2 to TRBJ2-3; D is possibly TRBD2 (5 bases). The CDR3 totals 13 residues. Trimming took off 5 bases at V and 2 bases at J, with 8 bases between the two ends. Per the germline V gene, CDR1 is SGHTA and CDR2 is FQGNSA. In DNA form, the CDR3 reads TGTGCCAGCAGCCCGAGGGCCACAGATACGCAGTATTTT. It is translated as CASSPRATDTQYF.

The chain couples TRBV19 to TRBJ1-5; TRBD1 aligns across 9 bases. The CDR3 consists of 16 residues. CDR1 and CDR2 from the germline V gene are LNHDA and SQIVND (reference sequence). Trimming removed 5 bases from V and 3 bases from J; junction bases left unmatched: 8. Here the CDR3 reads CASSSGQGGLNQPQHF. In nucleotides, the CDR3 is TGTGCCAGTAGTTCGGGACAGGGTGGGCTCAATCAGCCCCAGCATTTT.

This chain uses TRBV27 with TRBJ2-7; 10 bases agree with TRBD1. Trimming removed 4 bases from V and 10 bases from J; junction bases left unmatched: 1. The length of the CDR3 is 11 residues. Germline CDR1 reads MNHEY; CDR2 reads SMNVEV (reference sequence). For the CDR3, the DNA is TGTGCCAGCAGTTCGACAGGGGGCCAGTACTTC. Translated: CASSSTGGQYF.

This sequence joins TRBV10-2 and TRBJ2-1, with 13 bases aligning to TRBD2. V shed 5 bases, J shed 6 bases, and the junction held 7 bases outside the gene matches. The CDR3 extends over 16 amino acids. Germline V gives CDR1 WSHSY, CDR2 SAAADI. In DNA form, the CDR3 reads TGCGCCAGCAGTAATCAGGGACTAGCGGGGATCAATGAGCAGTTCTTC. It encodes CASSNQGLAGINEQFF.

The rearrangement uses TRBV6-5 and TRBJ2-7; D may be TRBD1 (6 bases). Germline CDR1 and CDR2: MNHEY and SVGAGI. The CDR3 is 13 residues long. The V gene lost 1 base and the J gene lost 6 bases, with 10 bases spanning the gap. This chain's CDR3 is CASSYLGAGEQYF. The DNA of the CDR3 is TGTGCCAGCAGTTACTTGGGGGCGGGCGAGCAGTACTTC.

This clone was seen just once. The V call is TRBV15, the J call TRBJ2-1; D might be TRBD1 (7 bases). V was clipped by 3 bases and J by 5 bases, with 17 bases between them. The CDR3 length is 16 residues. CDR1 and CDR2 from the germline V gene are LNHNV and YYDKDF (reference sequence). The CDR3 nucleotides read TGTGCCACCAGCAGGGAGGGGGCTAGGAGGGACAATGAGCAGTTCTTC. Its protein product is CATSREGARRDNEQFF.

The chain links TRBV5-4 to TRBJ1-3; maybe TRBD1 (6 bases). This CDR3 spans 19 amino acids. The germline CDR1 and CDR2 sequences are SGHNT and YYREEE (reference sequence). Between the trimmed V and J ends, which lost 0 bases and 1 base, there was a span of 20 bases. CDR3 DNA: TGTGCCAGCAGCTTGGCAGTGACAGGCCTGTGGAGTTCTGGAAACACCATATATTTT. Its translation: CASSLAVTGLWSSGNTIYF.

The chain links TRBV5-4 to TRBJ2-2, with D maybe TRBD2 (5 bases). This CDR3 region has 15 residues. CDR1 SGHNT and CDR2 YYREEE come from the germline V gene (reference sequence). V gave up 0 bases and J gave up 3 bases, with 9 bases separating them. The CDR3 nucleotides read TGTGCCAGCAGCTTGGGCGGGCGGGACACCGGGGAGCTGTTTTTT. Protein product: CASSLGGRDTGELFF.

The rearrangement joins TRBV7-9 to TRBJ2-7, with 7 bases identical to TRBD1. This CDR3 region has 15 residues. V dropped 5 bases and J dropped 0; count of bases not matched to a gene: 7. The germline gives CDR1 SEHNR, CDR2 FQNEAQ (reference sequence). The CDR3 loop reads CASSASGGPSYEQYF. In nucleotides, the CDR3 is TGTGCCAGCAGCGCCTCAGGGGGACCCTCCTACGAGCAGTACTTC.

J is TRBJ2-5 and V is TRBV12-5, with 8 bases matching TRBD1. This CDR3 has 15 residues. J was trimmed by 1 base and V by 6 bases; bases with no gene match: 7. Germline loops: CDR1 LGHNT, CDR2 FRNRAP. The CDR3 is CASGFGQGPQETQYF. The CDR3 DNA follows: TGTGCTAGTGGATTCGGACAGGGCCCCCAAGAGACCCAGTACTTC. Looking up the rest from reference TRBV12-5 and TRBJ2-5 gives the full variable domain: DARVTQTPRHKVTEMGQEVTMRCQPILGHNTVFWYRQTMMQGLELLAYFRNRAPLDDSGMPKDRFSAEMPDATLATLKIQPSEPRDSAVYFCASGFGQGPQETQYFGPGTRLLVL.